Below are 5 T cell receptor beta chains sequenced from a single sample in a study of spatial heterogeneity in lung cancer. TCRdb passed the 5' RACE reads through MiXCR, listing each CDR3 protein once. The sample holds roughly 800 distinct CDR3 sequences; under 40% are singletons and the top ten take around 26%. Study-level results: In tumors, expanded intratumoral alpha and beta TCR counts tracked mutation counts.

Time point described: sample taken at primary tumor resection. Which antigens these TCRs recognize remains unknown. Material: lung tumor tissue, obtained at surgery. These TCRs come from a male donor with early-stage non-small cell lung cancer.

This clonotype is classed as large (0.1 to 1%). This chain connects TRBV11-2 to TRBJ2-2, with 10 nucleotides matching TRBD2. Germline CDR1 SGHAT, CDR2 FQNNGV. V was clipped by 5 bases and J by 5 bases; unmatched bases: 5. This CDR3 region has 15 residues. The DNA for the CDR3 is TGTGCCAGCAGCCCCACGGGACTAGCGACCGGGGAGCTGTTTTTT. This encodes CASSPTGLATGELFF.

The chain carries TRBV6-4 and TRBJ2-1, with a possible D match to TRBD2 (6 bases). The CDR3 sequence is 15 residues long. The germline V gene encodes CDR1 MRHNA and CDR2 SNTAGT. V lost 0 bases and J lost 7, with 13 bases in between. The DNA of the CDR3 is TGTGCCAGCAGTGACTCGATAGGCGGGGTGAATGAGCAGTTCTTC. Amino acids: CASSDSIGGVNEQFF.

This clonotype was counted only a few times. This sequence joins TRBV11-2 and TRBJ2-5; D uncertain. V lost 1 base and J 1 base, leaving 4 bases between the germline ends. The CDR3 runs to 13 residues. The germline V gene has CDR1 SGHAT and CDR2 FQNNGV. CDR3 in amino acids: CASSLARQETQYF. CDR3 sequence (DNA): TGTGCCAGCAGCTTAGCCCGCCAAGAGACCCAGTACTTC.

The chain combines TRBV20-1 with TRBJ1-3; 8 bases map to TRBD1. The CDR3 is 14 amino acids. Unmatched junction bases numbered 3, after V lost 5 bases and J lost 0 bases. The germline V gene has CDR1 DFQATT and CDR2 SNEGSKA (reference sequence). The CDR3 protein is CSARQGSSGNTIYF. The CDR3 DNA sequence: TGCAGTGCTCGACAGGGGAGCTCTGGAAACACCATATATTTT.

Within the sample, this clonotype is large. This chain connects TRBV29-1 to TRBJ1-4; D is possibly TRBD1 (5 bases). Germline values: CDR1 SQVTM, CDR2 ANQGSEA. The CDR3 consists of 14 residues. V lost 4 bases, J lost 5 bases, and 14 bases lay in between. CDR3 region: CSVGHGTANEKLFF. CDR3 DNA sequence: TGCAGCGTTGGCCACGGGACGGCGAATGAAAAACTGTTTTTT.